This T cell receptor beta chain stems from a study of blood T cell repertoires in COVID-19. Libraries were prepared by immunoSEQ multiplex PCR; TCRdb keeps only in-frame clonotypes and omits some of them. The sample shows a few hundred thousand clones, 75% to 90% of them seen only once. This CDR3 comprises 17 residues. The V segment lost 2 bases and the J segment 2 bases; nucleotides outside the gene matches: 8. Germline lookup yields CDR1 MNHNS and CDR2 SASEGT. This TCR was recovered from a man aged 35-49 years who had recovered from COVID-19. The chain uses TRBV6-1 and TRBJ2-3; 9 bases map to TRBD2. Sequences were obtained from PBMCs or T cells enriched from blood (not recorded which). The CDR3 loop is CASSERLAGLSTDTQYF. The CDR3 DNA sequence: TGTGCCAGCAGTGAAAGGCTAGCGGGATTATCCACAGATACGCAGTATTTT.